One T cell receptor beta chain is described in this entry. This clonotype appeared a few times. It has no known antigen specificity. Per-base quality was not reported, and no clone a single base away is much larger than it. The data belong to a study of T cells in Graves' hyperthyroidism and ophthalmopathy (dated by TCRdb to 2018 to 2020). With regard to the full study: Peripheral blood samples were taken at the time of initial diagnosis, prior to any treatment. TCR V-J signatures able to tell the groups apart were searched for in a discovery cohort of 90 to 100 patients, of whom about 40 had Graves' ophthalmopathy and about 55 had stable Graves' hyperthyroidism. Prospective prediction of ophthalmopathy was tested in an independent validation cohort of 18 hyperthyroidism patients and approximately 17 patients who later progressed to ophthalmopathy. The 95 to 100 discovery patients were randomly split 7:3 into training and test sets. The study also compared thyroid tissue and blood T-cell repertoires from over 5 Graves' hyperthyroidism patients. After blood sampling, hyperthyroidism patients were treated with methimazole at a starting dose of 30 mg daily, and ophthalmopathy patients were treated with high-dose intravenous methylprednisolone. TCR Vbeta CDR3 sequencing of around 130 peripheral blood samples (43 ophthalmopathy, roughly 72 hyperthyroidism and roughly 17 progressor patients) is reported in the paper.

Results and caveats for the whole study, not just this receptor: In cross-validation, a model built on a 13 V-J signature told ophthalmopathy apart from stable hyperthyroidism with under 90% sensitivity and around 83% specificity, and in testing the same model reached 80%/75%. No statistical method was used to fix the sample size in advance, and group allocation was not hidden from the investigators. In validation, the model predicted progression to ophthalmopathy with approximately 71% sensitivity and about 73% specificity, a median of 6.5 months before onset. Most expanded thyroid clonotypes (frequency above 0.001) were also found in blood, which suggests that blood repertoires may mirror thyroid immune responses.

The TCR beta CDR3 regions were amplified from the RNA transcripts. The TCR CDR3 was subjected to a first round of RT-PCR using the HTBI primer set and the Qiagen OneStep RT-PCR kit. Libraries were constructed in a second round of multiplex PCR, after which size selection and purification were carried out. Paired-end sequencing of the libraries was performed with 100 bp reads on an Illumina HiSeq2000. As for the original processing: SOAPnuke was used to process the raw data, with reads discarded if the reads contained adapters or uncalled bases, had a mean Phred below 15, or lacked an exact constant-primer or identifier match. High-quality paired reads were merged with COPE v1.2.5, and unique nucleotide sequences were defined as clonotypes. MiTCR v1.1 was used to align clonotypes to the IMGT TRBV, TRBD and TRBJ reference segments. The analysis was restricted to V-J combinations with a frequency above 0.0001, which together covered about 99% of the repertoires. The TCS score was defined as F50 (clonal expansion) divided by E x V (chaos), with BLOSUM62-based TCRdist calculated between CDR3 peptides within each V-J. Welch's t-statistics and random forest reduced 450 to 600 V-J features to 10 to 15, which were used in a naive Bayes classifier (R e1071). TCRdb took the public reads, trimmed them with fastp at Q25, ran MiXCR for clone calling and kept in-frame beta chains. Each entry merges the rows of one CDR3 protein and shows their most common DNA and genes. None of the V and J calls come from the authors' own analysis; TCRdb made them. A total of roughly 740,000 distinct CDR3 sequences appear in this sample, about 16% of them only once. The ten largest clones capture approximately 8.4% of the sample.

Graves' hyperthyroidism was defined as stable when no progression to ophthalmopathy occurred over 18 months of follow-up. Hyperthyroidism patients were aged 18 to 65 years and newly diagnosed, with disease duration of less than 2 months. Exclusion was applied to patients with uncontrolled infections, other autoimmune diseases, pregnancy or lactation. Clinical symptoms, serum thyroxine and TRAb, thyroid ultrasound, and orbital computed tomography formed the basis for the diagnoses. Ficoll-Paque density gradient centrifugation was used to isolate PBMCs from 8 to 10 ml of fresh peripheral blood. Trizol reagent was used to extract total RNA, and RNA quality was then checked on an Agilent 2100 Bioanalyzer. The clonotype originates from a man aged 18 to 30 with Graves' hyperthyroidism. The sample taken for sequencing was blood.

The sequenced DNA: TGCAGTGCTAGAGATTTCGGAGGTAATGACTATGGCTACACCTTC. Its translation is CSARDFGGNDYGYTF. The sequence links TRBV20-1 to TRBJ1-2; confidence is insufficient to name the D gene. The germline ends are 14 bases apart after V is trimmed by 0 bases and J by 3 bases. The germline V gene (reference sequence) sets CDR1 to DFQATT and CDR2 to SNEGSKA. The CDR3 runs 15 residues from the cysteine to the phenylalanine. CDR3 DNA only is kept here, 45 bases in frame from base 1.